This is a list of T cell receptor beta chains from one sample in a study of Graves' ophthalmopathy and Graves' hyperthyroidism. Via MiXCR, TCRdb re-called the multiplex PCR reads, giving one row per CDR3 protein. The sample lists hundreds of thousands of distinct CDR3 sequences; roughly two fifths were seen once. The sample was peripheral blood. The receptors here all came from an adult man with Graves' ophthalmopathy. The CDR3 runs from the conserved cysteine through the conserved F or W. D genes are given only for firm matches. A row's size may be missing; if present it is once, few, many or a size class.

D | J | size | V | DNA | CDR3
TRBD1 | TRBJ1-1 | many | TRBV6-8 | TGTGCCAGCAGTCCAAGACAGGGCCCGAACACTGAAGCTTTCTTT | CASSPRQGPNTEAFF
. | TRBJ2-7 | once | TRBV10-3 | TGTGCCATCCGGGGATCGGCCTCCTACGAGCAGTACTTC | CAIRGSASYEQYF
. | TRBJ1-5 | many | TRBV6-6 | TGTGCCAGCAGTTACCGGCGTAGCAATCAGCCCCAGCATTTT | CASSYRRSNQPQHF
. | TRBJ2-7 | . | TRBV7-8 | TGTGCCAGTAGCAGCGGGCCGGGAGTCGAGCAGTACTTC | CASSSGPGVEQYF
TRBD2 | TRBJ2-2 | . | TRBV7-9 | TGTGCCAGCAGCATCTGGACTAGAGGGGACGGGGAGCTGTTTTTT | CASSIWTRGDGELFF
TRBD1 | TRBJ2-5 | many | TRBV20-1 | TGCAGTGCTAGAAGGACAGGGGGCGAAGAGACCCAGTACTTC | CSARRTGGEETQYF
TRBD1 | TRBJ2-2 | few | TRBV24-1 | TGTGCCACCAGTGGACCCGGGACAGGGGGCTTCGGGGAGCTGTTTTTT | CATSGPGTGGFGELFF
TRBD2 | TRBJ2-7 | . | TRBV10-3 | TGTGCCATCAGTGAGTCAGCGGGAAGGTACTTC | CAISESAGRYF
TRBD1 | TRBJ1-2 | many | TRBV7-9 | TGTGCCAGCAGCTTGGGACAGGGGGCAGAGCGCTACACCTTC | CASSLGQGAERYTF
. | TRBJ2-5 | . | TRBV20-1 | TGCAGTGCTAGAGGGGATAGAGAGACCCAGTACTTC | CSARGDRETQYF
. | TRBJ1-2 | . | TRBV7-9 | TGTGCCAGCAGCTTCGGACAGCCTCATAATGGCTACACCTTC | CASSFGQPHNGYTF
. | TRBJ1-6 | few | TRBV5-4 | TGTGCCAGCAGGGAGGGGTTCGACTATAATTCACCCCTCCACTTT | CASREGFDYNSPLHF
TRBD1 | TRBJ1-5 | many | TRBV2 | TGTGCCAGCAGTGAGGACAGGGTCAATCAGCCCCAGCATTTT | CASSEDRVNQPQHF
. | TRBJ2-2 | . | TRBV5-5 | TGCGCCAGCAGCCCCCAAGTTGTTCAGGACACCGGGGAGCTGTTTTTT | CASSPQVVQDTGELFF
. | TRBJ2-6 | many | TRBV28 | TGTGCCACCATTAGCTCTGGGGCCAACGTCCTGACTTTC | CATISSGANVLTF
TRBD1 | TRBJ2-7 | . | TRBV4-3 | TGCGCCAGCAGCCCGGACAGGTACCTCTACGAGCAGTACTTC | CASSPDRYLYEQYF
TRBD1 | TRBJ2-7 | many | TRBV25-1 | TGTGCCAGCAGTGGACAGGGTAGCTCCTACGAGCAGTACTTC | CASSGQGSSYEQYF
. | TRBJ1-1 | few | TRBV10-1 | TGCGCCAGCAGTGGGGGCAGTGAAGCTTTCTTT | CASSGGSEAFF
TRBD1 | TRBJ2-6 | . | TRBV10-3 | TGTGCCATCAGCGAAGCATCCGGGACAGGGGTCGACGTCCTGACTTTC | CAISEASGTGVDVLTF
. | TRBJ1-6 | many | TRBV2 | TGTGCCAGCAGTGAAGGGCAGGTTAATTCACCCCTCCACTTT | CASSEGQVNSPLHF
TRBD1 | TRBJ2-7 | many | TRBV7-7 | TGTGCTAGCAGCTGCTATGGACAGGGGCCACCCTACGAGCAGTACTTC | CASSCYGQGPPYEQYF
TRBD1 | TRBJ2-6 | once | TRBV10-3 | TGTGCCATCAGTGAGGAGGACAGGGCTGGGGCCAACGTCCTGACTTTC | CAISEEDRAGANVLTF
TRBD1 | TRBJ1-4 | . | TRBV12-3/TRBV12-4 | TGTGCCAGCAGTTCCCAGGGGGCGGTCACTAATGAAAAACTGTTTTTT | CASSSQGAVTNEKLFF
. | TRBJ2-7 | . | TRBV5-5 | TGTGCCAGCAGCTTGATAATAAAGGGCATCTACGAGCAGTACTTC | CASSLIIKGIYEQYF
. | TRBJ2-5 | . | TRBV2 | TGTGCCAGCAATAGGGAGATCGGAGAGACCCAGTACTTC | CASNREIGETQYF
TRBD1 | TRBJ2-7 | many | TRBV2 | TGTGCCAGCAGGCAATTGACAGGGGACCGTTCCTACGAGCAGTACTTC | CASRQLTGDRSYEQYF
. | TRBJ2-5 | few | TRBV5-8 | TGTGCCAGCAGCTTTCATACTTCAGAGACCCAGTACTTC | CASSFHTSETQYF
. | TRBJ2-7 | many | TRBV19 | TGTGCCAGTAGTAGCGGGGCTCAGGGGCAGTACTTC | CASSSGAQGQYF
. | TRBJ1-1 | few | TRBV10-3 | TGTGCCAGCAGTTACCGAGGGTATAATGAAGCTTTCTTT | CASSYRGYNEAFF
. | TRBJ2-6 | few | TRBV11-2 | TGTGCCAGCAGGCCAACAGGGCTCGGGGCCAACGTCCTGACTTTC | CASRPTGLGANVLTF
TRBD1 | TRBJ1-6 | many | TRBV4-3 | TGCGCCAGCAGCCCCCGGACAGGGGAAAATAATTCACCCCTCCACTTT | CASSPRTGENNSPLHF
. | TRBJ2-3 | . | TRBV25-1 | TGTGCCAGCAGTGAAGATCACCGGGTCCCCGACGGCACAGATACGCAGTATTTT | CASSEDHRVPDGTDTQYF
. | TRBJ1-2 | . | TRBV6-2/TRBV6-3 | TGTGCCAGCGTTGAAATGGGGACTAACTATGGCTACACCTTC | CASVEMGTNYGYTF
. | TRBJ2-7 | many | TRBV4-3 | TGCGCCAGCAGCTTCTCCGGGCAGATCTACGAGCAGTACTTC | CASSFSGQIYEQYF
. | TRBJ1-3 | . | TRBV24-1 | TGTGCCACCAGTGATGGTAGCTGGGGAAACTCTGGAAACACCATATATTTT | CATSDGSWGNSGNTIYF
TRBD1 | TRBJ2-5 | many | TRBV6-5 | TGTGCCAGCAGTCAGACGACAGGGCCTCCAGGGACCCAGTACTTC | CASSQTTGPPGTQYF
TRBD1 | TRBJ2-5 | . | TRBV5-1 | TGCGCCAGCAGCTTGGAAGGGGGCCAGGGTTCTCAAGAGACCCAGTACTTC | CASSLEGGQGSQETQYF
TRBD1 | TRBJ2-5 | . | TRBV6-1 | TGTGCCAGCAGCGCCAGGGGGTCCGGAGAGACCCAGTACTTC | CASSARGSGETQYF
. | TRBJ1-2 | . | TRBV7-8 | TGTGCCAGCAGCTTTGTAGGGTCTTCTAATGGCTACACCTTC | CASSFVGSSNGYTF
. | TRBJ1-1 | . | TRBV6-5 | TGTGCCAGCAGACGTCCAGGGGAACCTGAAGCTTTCTTT | CASRRPGEPEAFF
TRBD1 | TRBJ2-5 | few | TRBV29-1 | TGCAGCGTCACGACAGGGGCCGAACAGCCCCAGTACTTC | CSVTTGAEQPQYF
TRBD1 | TRBJ2-5 | many | TRBV15 | TGTGCCACCAGCCGGGACAGGGTTGGGGAGACCCAGTACTTC | CATSRDRVGETQYF
. | TRBJ2-3 | few | TRBV20-1 | TGCAGTGTCGGAGGGGTCACAGATACGCAGTATTTT | CSVGGVTDTQYF
. | TRBJ2-2 | . | TRBV19 | TGTGCCAGTAGTAGTAGGACAGCCCTCACCGGGGAGCTGTTTTTT | CASSSRTALTGELFF
TRBD1 | TRBJ2-3 | . | TRBV7-3 | TGTGCCAGCAGCTTAAAGGGCCGACAGGGCTTGAGCACAGATACGCAGTATTTT | CASSLKGRQGLSTDTQYF
. | TRBJ2-7 | . | TRBV2 | TGTGCCAGCTCACCAAAAGGGACAACTTTCTACGAGCAGTACTTC | CASSPKGTTFYEQYF
TRBD1 | TRBJ1-1 | . | TRBV4-1 | TGCGCCAGCAGCCCCGAAGGACAGGGGGAGAACACTGAAGCTTTCTTT | CASSPEGQGENTEAFF
. | TRBJ1-5 | many | TRBV7-2 | TGTGCCAGCAGCTTAGGCACGTTCCAGCCCCAGCATTTT | CASSLGTFQPQHF
. | TRBJ2-5 | few | TRBV4-2 | TGTGCCAGCAGAGATGGGGAGACCCAGTACTTC | CASRDGETQYF
TRBD2 | TRBJ2-5 | once | TRBV7-9 | TGTGCCAGCAGCTTAGCCGGCAGGGATTTGACTAGCGGGACATCAGAGACCCAGTACTTC | CASSLAGRDLTSGTSETQYF
. | TRBJ2-3 | few | TRBV10-2 | TGCGCCAGCAGTGAGGAGGTAGCGGGCACAGATACGCAGTATTTT | CASSEEVAGTDTQYF
. | TRBJ1-6 | . | TRBV20-1 | TGCAGTGCTAGAGAGCCAAGGGGTTTACAAGAGCCCCTCCACTTT | CSAREPRGLQEPLHF
TRBD2 | TRBJ2-5 | many | TRBV7-2 | TGTGCCAGCAGCTTAGAGGCCGGGGGGGTAGAGACCCAGTACTTC | CASSLEAGGVETQYF